One sample yielded the 23 T cell receptor beta chains listed below, sequenced in a study of blood T cell repertoires in COVID-19 (TCRdb year 2020). The library came from the immunoSEQ multiplex PCR assay. In TCRdb, the immuneACCESS table is reduced to in-frame sequences with V and J assigned. These tables do not hold every clone; where another copy was compared, an unresolved V gene accounts for under half, and the others remain unexplained. The sample table shows approximately 200,000 clones, and 86% are seen once. 2.9% of the sample is taken by the ten largest. The sequenced sample consisted of peripheral blood. Every receptor here comes from a woman aged 25 to 39 with active or convalescent COVID-19.

The chain joins TRBV7-9 to TRBJ2-3; D gene uncertain. Looked up from germline, CDR1 is SEHNR and CDR2 is FQNEAQ (reference sequence). V lost 3 bases, J lost 6 bases, and 10 bases lay in between. This CDR3 comprises 13 residues. Here the CDR3 reads CASSFYPEDTQYF. CDR3 nucleotides: TGTGCCAGCAGCTTTTATCCGGAGGATACGCAGTATTTT.

The chain is built from TRBV5-4 and TRBJ1-2; D possibly corresponds to TRBD1 (5 bases). CDR1 and CDR2 from the germline V gene are SGHNT and YYREEE (reference sequence). The CDR3 is made up of 13 amino acids. Trimming removed 4 bases from V and 2 bases from J, with 9 bases in between. CDR3 region: CASSDRINYGYTF. CDR3 nucleotide sequence: TGTGCCAGCAGCGACAGAATAAACTATGGCTACACCTTC. The variable domain in full, completed from reference TRBV5-4 and TRBJ1-2, reads ETGVTQSPTHLIKTRGQQVTLRCSSQSGHNTVSWYQQALGQGPQFIFQYYREEENGRGNFPPRFSGLQFPNYSSELNVNALELDDSALYLCASSDRINYGYTFGSGTRLTVV.

This rearrangement joins TRBV14 to TRBJ2-3; D not resolved. This CDR3 has 14 residues. Germline CDR1 reads SGHDN; CDR2 reads FVKESK. V lost 0 bases and J lost 1, with 5 bases in between. The CDR3 protein is CASSQDQGTDTQYF. CDR3 bases: TGTGCCAGCAGCCAAGACCAGGGCACAGATACGCAGTATTTT.

The chain uses TRBV7-2 and TRBJ2-7, with TRBD2 identical over 9 bases. After removal of 5 bases from V and 3 bases from J, the junction contained 14 bases not matched to a gene. CDR3 length equals 17 residues. Germline CDR1 and CDR2: SGHTA and FQGNSA. CDR3 coding DNA: TGTGCCAGCAGCCCCTCGGATGTGCGGGGGGGTTTCTACGAGCAGTACTTC. Encoded protein: CASSPSDVRGGFYEQYF.

The J gene is TRBJ2-3, the V gene TRBV2; D is perhaps TRBD1 (6 bases). The V end was cut by 8 bases, the J end by 4 bases, with 16 bases between. Looked up from germline, CDR1 is SNHLY and CDR2 is FYNNEI. The CDR3 spans 14 residues. The CDR3: CASLLDRRPDTQYF. The CDR3 bases are TGTGCCAGCCTCTTAGACAGGAGGCCAGATACGCAGTATTTT.

The chain joins TRBV5-1 to TRBJ2-5, with D tentatively TRBD2 (6 bases). There are 13 residues in the CDR3. V lost 4 bases and J 4 bases, leaving 11 bases between the germline ends. CDR1 SGHRS and CDR2 YFSETQ come from the germline V gene. CDR3 nucleotides: TGCGCCAGCAGCAGGGACTCCGCAGAGACCCAGTACTTC. It encodes CASSRDSAETQYF.

A few counts support this clone. The J gene is TRBJ2-7, the V gene TRBV18; 13 positions agree with TRBD2. This CDR3 is built from 14 residues. In germline, CDR1 is KGHSH, CDR2 LQKENI. The V and J ends lost 3 bases and 5 bases, in that order; junction bases with no gene match: 1. The CDR3 sequence is CASSPGLAGDEQYF. DNA for the CDR3: TGTGCCAGCTCACCCGGACTAGCGGGAGACGAGCAGTACTTC.

The rearrangement joins TRBV6-6 to TRBJ1-5, with TRBD1 matching over 10 bases. Unmatched junction bases numbered 5, after V lost 8 bases and J lost 7 bases. The CDR3 has 13 residues. Germline loops: CDR1 MNHNY, CDR2 SVGAGI (reference sequence). The DNA of the CDR3 is TGTGCCAGCGGTGACAGGGGGCAACAGCCCCAGCATTTT. Its translation is CASGDRGQQPQHF.

V and J are TRBV19 and TRBJ1-5; D perhaps matches TRBD1 (5 bases). The V gene's germline CDR1 is LNHDA and CDR2 SQIVND (reference sequence). The CDR3 has 15 residues. Trimming took 5 bases from V and 3 from J, leaving 14 bases between them. The CDR3 protein is CASSQLGGINQPQHF. The CDR3 region has the DNA TGTGCCAGTAGTCAACTTGGGGGGATCAATCAGCCCCAGCATTTT.

The chain combines TRBV5-1 with TRBJ1-6, with D possibly being TRBD1 (6 bases). CDR1 and CDR2 (germline): SGHRS, YFSETQ. V was pared by 0 bases and J by 7 bases, with 11 bases between. The CDR3 is 15 residues long. The CDR3 loop reads CASSLEVQGNSPLHF. CDR3 nucleotides: TGCGCCAGCAGCTTGGAGGTTCAGGGGAATTCACCCCTCCACTTT.

The chain uses TRBV5-4 and TRBJ2-2; no clear D. The V end was cut by 3 bases, the J end by 1 base, with 4 bases between. The CDR3 spans 13 residues. CDR1 is SGHNT, CDR2 YYREEE, per germline (reference sequence). The CDR3, as DNA: TGTGCCAGCAGCTCGAGGAACACCGGGGAGCTGTTTTTT. Residues: CASSSRNTGELFF.

The genes are TRBV6-1 and TRBJ1-1, with D tentatively TRBD1 (6 bases). Germline-derived CDR1 and CDR2 are MNHNS and SASEGT. Trimming removed 1 base from V and 1 base from J, with 16 bases in between. The CDR3 is 17 amino acids. The CDR3 region has the DNA TGTGCCAGCAGTGAAGGGGTGGTAGGGGGTGAGAACACTGAAGCTTTCTTT. Amino acid sequence: CASSEGVVGGENTEAFF.

The chain recombines TRBV9 with TRBJ2-1, with D possibly being TRBD2 (6 bases). V shed 4 bases and J shed 6 bases, with 14 bases lying between them. There are 14 residues in the CDR3. The germline V gene encodes CDR1 SGDLS and CDR2 YYNGEE. DNA of the CDR3: TGTGCCAGCAGCCCCCCCGGGGGACGCAATGAGCAGTTCTTC. This gives the protein CASSPPGGRNEQFF.

In this sample, this clone turned up a few times. This chain connects TRBV18 to TRBJ2-5; a possible D gene is TRBD1 (6 bases). Trimming took 0 bases from V and 5 from J, leaving 16 bases between them. CDR1 and CDR2 from the germline V gene are KGHSH and LQKENI. The CDR3 is 16 residues long. The chain's CDR3 is CASSPPTGIEGETQYF. The CDR3 DNA reads TGTGCCAGCTCACCACCTACAGGGATAGAAGGCGAGACCCAGTACTTC.

The chain is built from TRBV15 and TRBJ2-7; 7 bases are a match to TRBD1. There are 15 residues in the CDR3. V shed 5 bases and J 2 bases; nucleotides not matched to a gene: 9. CDR1 is LNHNV and CDR2 is YYDKDF in the germline V gene (reference sequence). This CDR3 is CATSAALTGTYEQYF. The CDR3 region has the DNA TGTGCCACCAGCGCGGCCCTGACAGGGACCTACGAGCAGTACTTC.

This chain connects TRBV27 to TRBJ2-7; TRBD1 agrees at 7 bases. CDR3 length: 14 residues. Germline V gives CDR1 MNHEY, CDR2 SMNVEV (reference sequence). The ends lost 6 bases at V and 4 bases at J; junction bases unmatched: 9. This CDR3 reads CASRRQGIRYEQYF. The CDR3 bases are TGTGCCAGCAGAAGACAGGGCATCCGATACGAGCAGTACTTC.

The chain employs TRBV24-1 and TRBJ2-3; 13 bases are a match to TRBD2. Germline-derived CDR1 and CDR2 are KGHDR and SFDVKD. There are 18 residues in the CDR3. V trimming: 0 bases; J trimming: 1 base; junction bases outside the gene matches: 3. The DNA for the CDR3 is TGTGCCACCAGTGATTTGCGAACTAGCGGGAGGGGCACAGATACGCAGTATTTT. As protein: CATSDLRTSGRGTDTQYF.

The chain employs TRBV4-1 and TRBJ2-1; TRBD2 agrees at 7 bases. In germline, CDR1 is MGHRA, CDR2 YSYEKL. The CDR3 contains 18 residues. V shed 2 bases and J 10 bases; nucleotides not matched to a gene: 20. CDR3 loop: CASSQTPPSGLVLGEQFF. CDR3 DNA: TGCGCCAGCAGCCAAACCCCCCCTAGCGGTCTGGTTTTGGGGGAGCAGTTCTTC.

The chain has TRBV7-9 and TRBJ2-2; possible D gene TRBD1, 6 bases. The CDR3 extends over 16 amino acids. CDR1 is SEHNR, CDR2 FQNEAQ, per germline (reference sequence). Trimming stripped 4 bases from V and 4 bases from J, with 16 bases between. CDR3 DNA: TGTGCCAGCAGCTCTCTCAGGGGCTCGAGCACCGGGGAGCTGTTTTTT. Protein product: CASSSLRGSSTGELFF.

This sequence joins TRBV9 and TRBJ1-1, with D unresolved. V lost 6 bases and J 0 bases, leaving 9 bases between the germline ends. There are 13 residues in the CDR3. Looked up from germline, CDR1 is SGDLS and CDR2 is YYNGEE. DNA of the CDR3: TGTGCCAGCACGGGAGGCGTGAACACTGAAGCTTTCTTT. Its protein is CASTGGVNTEAFF.

This chain links TRBV27 with TRBJ2-2; D is unclear. In germline, CDR1 is MNHEY, CDR2 SMNVEV (reference sequence). V shed 6 bases and J shed 4 bases, with 3 bases lying between them. CDR3 length: 11 residues. The CDR3: CASRSTGELFF. The CDR3 nucleotides are TGTGCCAGCAGGAGCACCGGGGAGCTGTTTTTT.

This chain connects TRBV28 to TRBJ1-2, with D possibly matching TRBD1 (6 bases). The germline gives CDR1 MDHEN, CDR2 SYDVKM. The CDR3 spans 14 residues. V shed 9 bases and J shed 0 bases, with 14 bases lying between them. This CDR3 reads CASNAGQTNYGYTF. DNA for the CDR3: TGTGCCAGTAACGCCGGACAGACTAACTATGGCTACACCTTC.

This rearrangement joins TRBV13 to TRBJ2-5; 7 nucleotides agree with TRBD1. The germline CDR1 and CDR2 sequences are PRHDT and FYEKMQ (reference sequence). The CDR3 is made up of 13 amino acids. V shed 5 bases, J shed 6 bases, and the junction held 6 bases outside the gene matches. The DNA for the CDR3 is TGTGCCAGCAGCAGACAGGGTCTTCAGACCCAGTACTTC. It specifies CASSRQGLQTQYF.